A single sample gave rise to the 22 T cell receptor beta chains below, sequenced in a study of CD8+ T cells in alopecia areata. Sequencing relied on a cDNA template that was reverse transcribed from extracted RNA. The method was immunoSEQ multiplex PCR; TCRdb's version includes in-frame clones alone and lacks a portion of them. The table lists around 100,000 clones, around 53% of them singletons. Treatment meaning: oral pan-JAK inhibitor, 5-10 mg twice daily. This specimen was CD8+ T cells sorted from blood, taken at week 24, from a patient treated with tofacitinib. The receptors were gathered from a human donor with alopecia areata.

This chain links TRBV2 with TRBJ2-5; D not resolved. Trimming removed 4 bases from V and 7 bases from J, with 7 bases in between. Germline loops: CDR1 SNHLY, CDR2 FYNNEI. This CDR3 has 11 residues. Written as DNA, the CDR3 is TGTGCCAGCAGTGTACCGGGGACCCAGTACTTC. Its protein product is CASSVPGTQYF.

CDR3 bases: TGTGCCAGCAGTGATCTGACCAGGGACCCCCTCGGCTACACCTTC. It yields the protein CASSDLTRDPLGYTF. The chain has TRBV6-6 and TRBJ1-2, with a possible D match to TRBD1 (5 bases). CDR1 and CDR2 (germline): MNHNY, SVGAGI (reference sequence). Trimming took off 5 bases at V and 8 bases at J, with 21 bases between the two ends. This CDR3 comprises 15 residues.

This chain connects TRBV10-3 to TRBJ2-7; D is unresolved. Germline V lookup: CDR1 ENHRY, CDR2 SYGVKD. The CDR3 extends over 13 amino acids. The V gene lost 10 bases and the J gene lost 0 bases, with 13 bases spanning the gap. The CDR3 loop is CATKHVSSYEQYF. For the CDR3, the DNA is TGTGCCACCAAGCATGTCTCCTCCTACGAGCAGTACTTC.

The CDR3 sequence is CSVADIVSTDTQYF. The DNA of the CDR3 is TGCAGCGTCGCGGACATAGTGAGCACAGATACGCAGTATTTT. This rearrangement joins TRBV29-1 to TRBJ2-3; maybe TRBD1 (5 bases). V was clipped by 6 bases and J by 0 bases, with 13 bases between them. The CDR3 is made up of 14 amino acids. Germline V CDR1 and CDR2: SQVTM, ANQGSEA.

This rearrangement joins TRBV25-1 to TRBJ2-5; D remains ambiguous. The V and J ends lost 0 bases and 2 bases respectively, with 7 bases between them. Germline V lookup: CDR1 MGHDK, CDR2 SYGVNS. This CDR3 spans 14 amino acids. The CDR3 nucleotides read TGTGCCAGCAGTGAATATGAGGAGCAAGAGACCCAGTACTTC. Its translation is CASSEYEEQETQYF.

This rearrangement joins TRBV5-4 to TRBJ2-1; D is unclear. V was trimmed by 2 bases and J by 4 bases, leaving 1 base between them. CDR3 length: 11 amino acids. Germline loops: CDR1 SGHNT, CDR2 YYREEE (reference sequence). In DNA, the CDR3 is TGTGCCAGCAGCTTATACAATGAGCAGTTCTTC. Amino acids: CASSLYNEQFF.

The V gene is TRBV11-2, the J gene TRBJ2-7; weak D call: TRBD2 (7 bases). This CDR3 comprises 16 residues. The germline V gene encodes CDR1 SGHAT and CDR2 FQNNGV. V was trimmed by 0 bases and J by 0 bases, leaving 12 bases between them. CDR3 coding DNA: TGTGCCAGCAGCTTAGATAGGGGGGGGTTCTCCTACGAGCAGTACTTC. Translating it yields CASSLDRGGFSYEQYF.

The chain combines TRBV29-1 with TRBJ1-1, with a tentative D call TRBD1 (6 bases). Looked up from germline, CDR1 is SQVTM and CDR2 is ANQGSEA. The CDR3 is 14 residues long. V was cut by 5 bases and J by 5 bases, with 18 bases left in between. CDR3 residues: CSVINQQGPTEAFF. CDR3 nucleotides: TGCAGCGTTATAAATCAGCAGGGGCCAACTGAAGCTTTCTTT.

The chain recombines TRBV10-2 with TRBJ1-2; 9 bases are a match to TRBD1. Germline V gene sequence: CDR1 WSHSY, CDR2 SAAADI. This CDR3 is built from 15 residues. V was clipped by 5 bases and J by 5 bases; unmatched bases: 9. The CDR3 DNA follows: TGCGCCAGCAGTCCCTCCAGGACAGGGGATTATGGCTACACCTTC. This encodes CASSPSRTGDYGYTF.

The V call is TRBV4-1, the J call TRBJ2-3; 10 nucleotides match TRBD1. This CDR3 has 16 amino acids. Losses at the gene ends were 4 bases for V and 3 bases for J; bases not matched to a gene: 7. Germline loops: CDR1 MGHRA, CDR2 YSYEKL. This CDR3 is CASSRPPGQGTDTQYF. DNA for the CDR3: TGCGCCAGCAGCCGACCGCCGGGACAGGGGACAGATACGCAGTATTTT.

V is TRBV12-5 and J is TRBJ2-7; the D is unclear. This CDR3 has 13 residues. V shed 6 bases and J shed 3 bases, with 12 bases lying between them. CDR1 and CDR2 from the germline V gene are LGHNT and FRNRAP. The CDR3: CASGVPGNYEQYF. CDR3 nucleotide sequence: TGTGCTAGTGGCGTACCTGGGAACTACGAGCAGTACTTC.

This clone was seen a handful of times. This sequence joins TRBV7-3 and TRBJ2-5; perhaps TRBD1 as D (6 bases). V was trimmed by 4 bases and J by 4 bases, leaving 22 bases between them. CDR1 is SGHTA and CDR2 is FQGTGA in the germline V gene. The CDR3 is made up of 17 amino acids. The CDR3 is CASSCRTGTKAGETQYF. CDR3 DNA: TGTGCCAGCAGCTGTAGAACCGGGACAAAAGCCGGAGAGACCCAGTACTTC.

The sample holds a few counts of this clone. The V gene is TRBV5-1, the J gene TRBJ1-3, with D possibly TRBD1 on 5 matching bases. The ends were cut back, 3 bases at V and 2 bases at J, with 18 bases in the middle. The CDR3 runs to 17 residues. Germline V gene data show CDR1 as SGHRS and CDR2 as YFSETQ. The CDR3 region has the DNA TGCGCCAGCAGCTGGACCGGGACGGAGGGCGCTGGAAACACCATATATTTT. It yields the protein CASSWTGTEGAGNTIYF.

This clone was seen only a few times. CDR3 DNA sequence: TGTGCCAGCAGTGAGGGGCAGATCAAAAACATTCAGTACTTC. Its translation: CASSEGQIKNIQYF. This chain uses TRBV6-1 with TRBJ2-4; perhaps TRBD1 as D (5 bases). The CDR3 contains 14 residues. V was cut by 3 bases and J by 3 bases, with 9 bases left in between. In germline, CDR1 is MNHNS, CDR2 SASEGT.

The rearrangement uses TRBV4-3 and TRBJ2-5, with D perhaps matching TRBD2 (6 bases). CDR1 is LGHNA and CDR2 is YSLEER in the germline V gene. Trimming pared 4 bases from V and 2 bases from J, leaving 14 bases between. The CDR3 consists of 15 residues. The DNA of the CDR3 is TGCGCCAGCAGCCGCCTACTAGCTCCTCAAGAGACCCAGTACTTC. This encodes CASSRLLAPQETQYF.

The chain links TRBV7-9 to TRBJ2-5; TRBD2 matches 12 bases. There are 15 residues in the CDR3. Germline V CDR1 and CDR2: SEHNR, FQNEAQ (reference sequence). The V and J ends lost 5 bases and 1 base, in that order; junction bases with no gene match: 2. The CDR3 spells CASSPLAGGQETQYF. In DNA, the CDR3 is TGTGCCAGCAGCCCACTAGCGGGGGGCCAAGAGACCCAGTACTTC.

This CDR3 reads CASSPLAGPTDTQYF. The CDR3 nucleotides are TGTGCCAGCAGCCCCTTAGCGGGACCCACAGATACGCAGTATTTT. The rearrangement joins TRBV5-4 to TRBJ2-3; 8 bases agree with TRBD2. CDR1 and CDR2 (germline): SGHNT, YYREEE (reference sequence). The CDR3 length is 15 residues. V gave up 4 bases and J gave up 2 bases; unmatched junction bases: 6.

CDR3 sequence reads: CASSLISGGTYEQYF. As DNA, the CDR3 is TGCGCCAGCAGCTTGATTAGCGGGGGAACCTACGAGCAGTACTTC. This chain links TRBV5-1 with TRBJ2-7; 9 bases are shared with TRBD2. The CDR3 contains 15 residues. The germline V gene has CDR1 SGHRS and CDR2 YFSETQ. Unmatched junction bases numbered 4, after V lost 1 base and J lost 2 bases.

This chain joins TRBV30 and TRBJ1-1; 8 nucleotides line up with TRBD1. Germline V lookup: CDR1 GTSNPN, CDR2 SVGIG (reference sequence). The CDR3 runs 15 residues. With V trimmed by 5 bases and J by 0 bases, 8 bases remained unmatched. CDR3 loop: CAWELGTGMNTEAFF. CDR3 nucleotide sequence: TGTGCCTGGGAATTGGGGACAGGCATGAACACTGAAGCTTTCTTT. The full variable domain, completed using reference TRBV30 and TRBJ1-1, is SQTIHQWPATLVQPVGSPLSLECTVEGTSNPNLYWYRQAAGRGLQLLFYSVGIGQISSEVPQNLSASRPQDRQFILSSKKLLLSDSGFYLCAWELGTGMNTEAFFGQGTRLTVV.

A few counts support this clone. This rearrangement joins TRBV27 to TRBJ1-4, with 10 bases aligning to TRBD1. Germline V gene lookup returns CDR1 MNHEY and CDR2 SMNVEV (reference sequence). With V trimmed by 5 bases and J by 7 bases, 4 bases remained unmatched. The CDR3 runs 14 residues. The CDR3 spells CASSPDRGFEKLFF. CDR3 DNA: TGTGCCAGCAGTCCGGACAGGGGGTTTGAAAAACTGTTTTTT.

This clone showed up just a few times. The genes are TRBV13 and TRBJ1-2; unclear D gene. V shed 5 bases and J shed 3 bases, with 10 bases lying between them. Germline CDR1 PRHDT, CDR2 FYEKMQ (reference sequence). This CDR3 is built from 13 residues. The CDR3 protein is CASSAMQYYGYTF. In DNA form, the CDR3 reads TGTGCCAGCAGCGCGATGCAATACTATGGCTACACCTTC.

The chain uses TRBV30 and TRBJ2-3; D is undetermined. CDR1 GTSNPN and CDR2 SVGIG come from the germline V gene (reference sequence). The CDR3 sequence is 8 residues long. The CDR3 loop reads CCADTQYF. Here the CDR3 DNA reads TGTTGTGCAGATACGCAGTATTTT.